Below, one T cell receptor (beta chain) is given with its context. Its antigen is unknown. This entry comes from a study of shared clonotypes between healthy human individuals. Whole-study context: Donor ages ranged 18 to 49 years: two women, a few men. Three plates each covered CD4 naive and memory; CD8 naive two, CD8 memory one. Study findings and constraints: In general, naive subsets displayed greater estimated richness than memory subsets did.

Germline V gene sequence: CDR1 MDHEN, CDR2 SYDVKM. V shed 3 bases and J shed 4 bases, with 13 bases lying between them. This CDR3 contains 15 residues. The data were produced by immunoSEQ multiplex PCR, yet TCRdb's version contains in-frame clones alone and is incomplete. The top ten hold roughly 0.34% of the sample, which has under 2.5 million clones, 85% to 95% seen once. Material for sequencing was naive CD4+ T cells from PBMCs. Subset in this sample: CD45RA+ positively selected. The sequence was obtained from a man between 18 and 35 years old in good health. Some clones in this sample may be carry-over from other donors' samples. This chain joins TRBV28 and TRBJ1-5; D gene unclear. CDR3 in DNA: TGTGCCAGCAGTTTTTCGAGGTTGGGAAATCAGCCCCAGCATTTT. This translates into CASSFSRLGNQPQHF.